This T cell receptor (beta chain) was profiled in a study of blood T cell repertoires in COVID-19. Study information: The samples span acute and convalescent COVID-19 from the United States, Italy and Spain. Sources were T cells, B-cell-depleted T cells, or PBMCs; the material itself was cDNA or gDNA.

Per the germline V gene, CDR1 is SGHRS and CDR2 is YFSETQ. The CDR3 covers 15 residues. The V end lost 7 bases, the J end lost 0 bases, and 16 bases lay between the germline ends. In the authors' methods: Using reference gene primer amplification, nucleated cell counts were estimated. The repertoire was sequenced with immunoSEQ multiplex PCR; TCRdb's copy has only in-frame clones and lacks some. The DNA gave D and trimming, while V, J and clone size come from that table. The sample contains some 200,000 clones, just over 85% of which appear only once. This TCR was sampled from a man older than 75 with acute or convalescent COVID-19. Material: peripheral blood. The genes are TRBV5-1 and TRBJ1-2, with D perhaps matching TRBD1 (6 bases). The CDR3 protein is CASLPGTRANYGYTF. CDR3 nucleotides: TGCGCCAGCCTCCCCGGGACACGAGCTAACTATGGCTACACCTTC.